Each of the 24 T cell receptor beta chains below was sequenced from the same sample in a study of cytomegalovirus exposure and HLA in healthy donors (dated by TCRdb to the late 2010s). Library preparation was by the immunoSEQ multiplex PCR assay. For the multiplex PCR, a mixture combining 60 forward primers for TCR Vbeta segments and 13 reverse primers for TCR Jbeta segments was used. TCRdb holds this immuneACCESS table with in-frame rearrangements only. Some clones are missing; in checked studies, unresolved V genes explain under half, and the rest has no known cause. The sample yields around 150,000 clones; roughly four fifths were counted once. The top ten clonotypes cover roughly 10% of the sample. Sequencing was done on a sample of PBMCs. These receptor sequences come from a man between 45 and 60 years old in good health and CMV-seropositive.

The genes are TRBV6-5 and TRBJ1-2, with D maybe TRBD1 (5 bases). The germline V and J ends were trimmed by 0 bases and 2 bases, with 10 bases remaining between them. CDR1 and CDR2 from the germline V gene are MNHEY and SVGAGI. CDR3 size: 15 residues. CDR3 bases: TGTGCCAGCAGTTACTCGCTCCAGGGAAACTATGGCTACACCTTC. Translated, it gives CASSYSLQGNYGYTF.

This chain uses TRBV28 with TRBJ1-4; D might be TRBD1 (5 bases). The CDR3 loop spans 16 amino acids. Germline loops: CDR1 MDHEN, CDR2 SYDVKM. The ends were cut back, 5 bases at V and 0 bases at J, with 13 bases in the middle. CDR3 nucleotide sequence: TGTGCCAGCAGTGAAGACAGTGCCACAACTAATGAAAAACTGTTTTTT. Protein product: CASSEDSATTNEKLFF.

This sequence joins TRBV9 and TRBJ2-5; 10 positions agree with TRBD2. The CDR3 length is 15 residues. CDR1 is SGDLS, CDR2 YYNGEE, per germline. Trimming cost V 3 bases and J 2 bases; bases outside gene matches: 4. This chain's CDR3 is CASSATSGLQETQYF. The CDR3 DNA sequence: TGTGCCAGCAGCGCGACTAGCGGGCTACAAGAGACCCAGTACTTC.

The CDR3, as DNA: TGTGCCAGCAGTACCAACCCGGGACAGCCCGCCTACGAGCAGTACTTC. It codes for CASSTNPGQPAYEQYF. The rearrangement joins TRBV27 to TRBJ2-7; TRBD1 aligns across 7 bases. CDR1 MNHEY and CDR2 SMNVEV come from the germline V gene (reference sequence). V shed 5 bases, J shed 2 bases, and the junction held 12 bases outside the gene matches. This CDR3 is 16 amino acids long.

The gene calls are TRBV28 and TRBJ2-7, with 14 bases fitting TRBD2. After removal of 6 bases from V and 3 bases from J, the junction contained 13 bases not matched to a gene. Per germline, CDR1 MDHEN and CDR2 SYDVKM. The CDR3 covers 18 residues. CDR3 in amino acids: CASRKPGTSGGGLYEQYF. The CDR3, as DNA: TGTGCCAGCAGGAAGCCCGGGACTAGCGGGGGAGGTCTCTACGAGCAGTACTTC.

The V call is TRBV25-1, the J call TRBJ1-4; no reliable D call. Germline V lookup: CDR1 MGHDK, CDR2 SYGVNS. V was cut by 3 bases and J by 8 bases, with 16 bases left in between. There are 15 residues in the CDR3. CDR3 residues: CASSDSRGDEEKLFF. For the CDR3, the DNA is TGTGCCAGCAGTGATTCTCGGGGAGACGAAGAAAAACTGTTTTTT.

Only a few counts were recorded for this clone. The chain employs TRBV5-8 and TRBJ2-5; 9 nucleotides match TRBD1. This CDR3 comprises 15 residues. Germline CDR1 reads SGHTS; CDR2 reads YDEGEE. V shed 3 bases and J 1 base; nucleotides not matched to a gene: 4. The CDR3 DNA follows: TGTGCCAGCAGCTGGGACAGGGAAGGCCAAGAGACCCAGTACTTC. It codes for CASSWDREGQETQYF.

This chain links TRBV10-1 with TRBJ1-3, with D unresolved. CDR1 WNHNN and CDR2 SYGVQD come from the germline V gene (reference sequence). This CDR3 has 12 amino acids. V was pared by 2 bases and J by 4 bases, with 3 bases between. CDR3 nucleotide sequence: TGCGCCAGCAGTGAGCCGGGAAACACCATATATTTT. It is translated as CASSEPGNTIYF.

V gene TRBV6-5 combines with J gene TRBJ1-2, with unresolved D. The CDR3 has 12 residues. Germline-derived CDR1 and CDR2 are MNHEY and SVGAGI. Trimming stripped 11 bases from V and 1 base from J, with 11 bases between. In nucleotides, the CDR3 is TGTGCCGCCCGGGTCGGTAACTATGGCTACACCTTC. Translated: CAARVGNYGYTF.

This chain joins TRBV6-5 and TRBJ2-5; 8 bases match TRBD2. The germline gives CDR1 MNHEY, CDR2 SVGAGI. V dropped 0 bases and J dropped 3; count of bases not matched to a gene: 3. The CDR3 is 15 residues long. The CDR3 coding sequence is TGTGCCAGCAGTTACTCGGCGGGGGGTGAAGAGACCCAGTACTTC. The encoded protein is CASSYSAGGEETQYF.

The chain has TRBV5-5 and TRBJ2-1, with D possibly matching TRBD1 (6 bases). The CDR3 is 17 residues long. Per the germline V gene, CDR1 is SGHKS and CDR2 is YYEKEE (reference sequence). V shed 1 base and J shed 0 bases, with 14 bases lying between them. CDR3 coding DNA: TGTGCCAGCAGCTTGTGGGGACAAGTGCACTCCTACAATGAGCAGTTCTTC. Amino acids: CASSLWGQVHSYNEQFF. Complete variable domain (other parts from reference TRBV5-5 and TRBJ2-1): DAGVTQSPTHLIKTRGQQVTLRCSPISGHKSVSWYQQVLGQGPQFIFQYYEKEERGRGNFPDRFSARQFPNYSSELNVNALLLGDSALYLCASSLWGQVHSYNEQFFGPGTRLTVL.

This rearrangement joins TRBV27 to TRBJ2-7; 16 nucleotides match TRBD2. CDR3 length: 17 amino acids. After removal of 7 bases from V and 6 bases from J, the junction contained 12 bases not matched to a gene. Germline values: CDR1 MNHEY, CDR2 SMNVEV (reference sequence). The CDR3: CASNPTGTSGRAGEQYF. CDR3 coding DNA: TGTGCCAGCAACCCTACCGGGACTAGCGGGAGGGCCGGCGAGCAGTACTTC.

A few counts support this clone. The rearrangement joins TRBV28 to TRBJ2-5, with TRBD2 matching over 8 bases. CDR3 length: 15 amino acids. Germline assignment: CDR1 MDHEN and CDR2 SYDVKM. With V trimmed by 6 bases and J by 3 bases, 9 bases remained unmatched. The CDR3 loop reads CASSTSGGLKETQYF. CDR3 sequence (DNA): TGTGCCAGCAGCACAAGCGGGGGACTTAAAGAGACCCAGTACTTC.

This chain joins TRBV5-1 and TRBJ1-1; 11 bases are a match to TRBD1. Unmatched junction bases numbered 9, after V lost 1 base and J lost 10 bases. Germline V gives CDR1 SGHRS, CDR2 YFSETQ. There are 15 residues in the CDR3. CDR3 residues: CASSLSGGTGGPAFF. The CDR3 nucleotides are TGCGCCAGCAGCTTGAGCGGCGGGACAGGGGGACCAGCTTTCTTT.

The chain carries TRBV5-6 and TRBJ1-1; D might be TRBD1 (6 bases). With 4 bases removed from V and 5 bases from J, the gap between germline ends came to 15 bases. The CDR3 totals 14 residues. The germline gives CDR1 SGHDT, CDR2 YYEEEE. Here the CDR3 reads CASSGTGLGTEAFF. CDR3 coding DNA: TGTGCCAGCAGCGGTACAGGGCTGGGAACTGAAGCTTTCTTT.

A single count supports this clone. The V gene is TRBV28, the J gene TRBJ1-3, with TRBD1 matching 7 bases. This CDR3 has 16 residues. CDR1 MDHEN and CDR2 SYDVKM come from the germline V gene. J was trimmed by 4 bases and V by 5 bases; bases with no gene match: 11. The CDR3 DNA is TGTGCCAGCAGTCCCGGACAGGCCCCGGGAGGAAACACCATATATTTT. Encoded protein: CASSPGQAPGGNTIYF.

This clone was detected only once. This chain joins TRBV9 and TRBJ1-2; D is perhaps TRBD1 (6 bases). The V and J ends lost 4 bases and 4 bases respectively, with 20 bases between them. CDR1 is SGDLS and CDR2 is YYNGEE in the germline V gene. This CDR3 contains 16 residues. CDR3 sequence reads: CASSPRNIQGPYGYTF. DNA of the CDR3: TGTGCCAGCAGCCCAAGGAACATCCAGGGGCCCTATGGCTACACCTTC.

The genes are TRBV7-3 and TRBJ1-1; weak D call: TRBD1 (5 bases). The germline V gene has CDR1 SGHTA and CDR2 FQGTGA. The CDR3 has 15 amino acids. With 1 base removed from V and 1 base from J, the gap between germline ends came to 10 bases. The CDR3 DNA is TGTGCCAGCAGCTTAAGCGGGACGGCGAACACTGAAGCTTTCTTT. This gives the protein CASSLSGTANTEAFF.

The chain combines TRBV28 with TRBJ1-2, with D unresolved. Germline CDR1 and CDR2: MDHEN and SYDVKM. V was trimmed by 6 bases and J by 3 bases, leaving 8 bases between them. The CDR3 spans 12 residues. The CDR3: CASSWGDYGYTF. CDR3 bases: TGTGCCAGCAGCTGGGGAGACTATGGCTACACCTTC.

This rearrangement joins TRBV11-3 to TRBJ2-7; TRBD2 matches at 8 bases. CDR3 length equals 15 residues. The V gene's germline CDR1 is SGHNT and CDR2 YENEEA. J gave up 2 bases and V 4 bases, and 7 bases lay outside the gene matches. CDR3 loop: CASSSGSGGPYEQYF. The CDR3 DNA reads TGTGCCAGCAGCTCCGGGAGCGGGGGCCCCTACGAGCAGTACTTC. The whole variable domain, filled in from reference TRBV11-3 and TRBJ2-7, reads EAGVVQSPRYKIIEKKQPVAFWCNPISGHNTLYWYLQNLGQGPELLIRYENEEAVDDSQLPKDRFSAERLKGVDSTLKIQPAELGDSAVYLCASSSGSGGPYEQYFGPGTRLTVT.

The chain is built from TRBV6-5 and TRBJ2-2; no firm D call. The CDR3 covers 14 residues. Germline assignment: CDR1 MNHEY and CDR2 SVGAGI. Between the trimmed V and J ends, which lost 0 bases and 2 bases, there was a span of 4 bases. The CDR3, as DNA: TGTGCCAGCAGTTACTCCGTTAACACCGGGGAGCTGTTTTTT. This gives the protein CASSYSVNTGELFF.

The V call is TRBV7-2, the J call TRBJ1-2, with D uncertain. This CDR3 region has 15 residues. The germline V and J ends were trimmed by 0 bases and 0 bases, with 8 bases remaining between them. Germline CDR1 SGHTA, CDR2 FQGNSA. DNA of the CDR3: TGTGCCAGCAGCTTAGCGCGGCACACTAACTATGGCTACACCTTC. Protein sequence: CASSLARHTNYGYTF.

The chain links TRBV4-3 to TRBJ1-1; 10 bases line up with TRBD1. CDR1 is LGHNA and CDR2 is YSLEER in the germline V gene. This CDR3 region has 18 residues. V was pared by 4 bases and J by 0 bases, with 11 bases of the junction left unmatched. CDR3 loop: CASSPDWGTGAMNTEAFF. The CDR3 DNA reads TGCGCCAGCAGCCCTGACTGGGGGACAGGGGCAATGAACACTGAAGCTTTCTTT.

The chain employs TRBV2 and TRBJ2-3, with 7 bases fitting TRBD2. Germline CDR1 and CDR2: SNHLY and FYNNEI. With V trimmed by 6 bases and J by 2 bases, 5 bases remained unmatched. The CDR3 contains 14 residues. CDR3 in amino acids: CASRLTSNTDTQYF. CDR3 coding DNA: TGTGCCAGCAGACTGACTAGCAACACAGATACGCAGTATTTT. The variable domain in full, completed from reference TRBV2 and TRBJ2-3, reads EPEVTQTPSHQVTQMGQEVILRCVPISNHLYFYWYRQILGQKVEFLVSFYNNEISEKSEIFDDQFSVERPDGSNFTLKIRSTKLEDSAMYFCASRLTSNTDTQYFGPGTRLTVL.